The T cell receptor (beta chain) described here comes from a study of PD-1 blockade in classical Hodgkin lymphoma. At the level of the study: Nivolumab 3 mg/kg was given intravenously every 2 weeks.

Sequencing used immunoSEQ multiplex PCR; TCRdb keeps in-frame clones, though not all of them. The table lists about 97,000 clones, around 88% of them singletons. Whole-study results and caveats: CD4+ TCR diversity, unlike CD8+, rose significantly by C4D1. Complete responders possessed baseline diversity comparable to newly diagnosed patients. Newly diagnosed patients were reported to exhibit reduced baseline TCR diversity relative to healthy donors.

Exposure to brentuximab vedotin varied, and each patient had relapsed following autologous stem cell transplantation. The germline gives CDR1 SGHRS, CDR2 YFSETQ. V shed 0 bases and J shed 6 bases, with 16 bases lying between them. The CDR3 is 15 residues long. Concerning this clone: As yet, its antigen is unknown.

The sequence was obtained from a human donor with classical Hodgkin lymphoma. The chain couples TRBV5-1 to TRBJ2-7, with D possibly being TRBD1 or TRBD2 (5 bases each). The sample was peripheral blood mononuclear cells (PBMCs), taken before the second cycle of nivolumab. CDR3 nucleotide sequence: TGCGCCAGCAGCTTGGGGGACGGAGAAGTCGGCGAGCAGTACTTC. Its protein product is CASSLGDGEVGEQYF.